Listed here are 8 T cell receptor beta chains from one sample, sequenced in a study of shared clonotypes between healthy human individuals. The table came from immunoSEQ multiplex PCR; TCRdb's copy has only in-frame clones and leaves some out. Of about 2.1 million clones in the sample, 93% are singletons; the top ten hold more than 1.5%. Naive CD8 cells lacked CD45RO, underwent positive selection for CCR7 and left out terminally differentiated effector memory CD45RA+ cells. The sample taken for sequencing was naive CD8+ T cells from PBMCs. All receptors derive from a young man in good health. Some clones in this sample may be carry-over from other donors' samples.

The CDR3 bases are TGTGCCAGCAGAGAAGTGACTGGAAACACCATATATTTT. Translating it yields CASREVTGNTIYF. The chain links TRBV27 to TRBJ1-3, with D uncertain. V was clipped by 6 bases and J by 2 bases, with 8 bases between them. CDR1 and CDR2 (germline): MNHEY, SMNVEV (reference sequence). This CDR3 comprises 13 residues.

The chain combines TRBV19 with TRBJ2-1; 12 bases are a match to TRBD2. Trimming at V came to 2 bases and at J to 4 bases, leaving 3 bases not matched to a gene. Germline V gene data show CDR1 as LNHDA and CDR2 as SQIVND (reference sequence). This CDR3 region has 16 residues. CDR3 coding DNA: TGTGCCAGTAGTATACCTAGCGGGAGGGTTTACAATGAGCAGTTCTTC. Amino acids: CASSIPSGRVYNEQFF.

This CDR3 is CASSAGTSAYEQYF. Written as DNA, the CDR3 is TGTGCCAGCAGTGCCGGGACGTCCGCCTACGAGCAGTACTTC. The gene calls are TRBV11-2 and TRBJ2-7; possibly TRBD1 or TRBD2 for D (5 bases each). From germline, CDR1 is SGHAT and CDR2 FQNNGV. Trimming pared 6 bases from V and 2 bases from J, leaving 14 bases between. CDR3 length: 14 amino acids.

The chain combines TRBV6-1 with TRBJ2-7, with D perhaps matching TRBD1 (5 bases). The V end was cut by 6 bases, the J end by 1 base, with 10 bases between. Germline assignment: CDR1 MNHNS and CDR2 SASEGT. CDR3 size: 13 residues. This chain's CDR3 is CASSHRLSYEQYF. The CDR3 DNA reads as TGTGCCAGCAGCCACAGGCTGTCCTACGAGCAGTACTTC.

This chain joins TRBV7-6 and TRBJ2-7; TRBD2 agrees at 10 bases. J lost 3 bases, V lost 6 bases, and 5 bases had no gene match. Germline assignment: CDR1 SGHVS and CDR2 FNYEAQ. The CDR3 consists of 14 residues. The CDR3 is CASRKREGHYEQYF. CDR3 bases: TGTGCCAGCAGAAAGCGGGAGGGACACTACGAGCAGTACTTC.

In this sample, this clone turned up once. The V and J genes are TRBV6-6 and TRBJ2-7; D remains unclear. Germline V gives CDR1 MNHNY, CDR2 SVGAGI (reference sequence). The CDR3 is made up of 14 amino acids. Trimming pared 0 bases from V and 2 bases from J, leaving 8 bases between. This CDR3 is CASSYSTPAYEQYF. The CDR3 DNA reads as TGTGCCAGCAGTTACTCGACACCGGCCTACGAGCAGTACTTC.

The rearrangement links TRBV5-1 to TRBJ1-3; D ambiguous. Germline lookup yields CDR1 SGHRS and CDR2 YFSETQ. The V end was cut by 1 base, the J end by 0 bases, with 14 bases between. There are 17 residues in the CDR3. As DNA, the CDR3 is TGCGCCAGCAGCTTGACTCGGCTTGGGTTCTCTGGAAACACCATATATTTT. Translation: CASSLTRLGFSGNTIYF.

The gene calls are TRBV10-3 and TRBJ2-3; D perhaps matches TRBD1 (6 bases). V lost 3 bases to trimming and J lost 2 bases, with 9 bases between them. This CDR3 is 14 amino acids long. Germline CDR1 and CDR2: ENHRY and SYGVKD. DNA for the CDR3: TGTGCCATCAGTGAAGGGGGTTACACAGATACGCAGTATTTT. Protein sequence: CAISEGGYTDTQYF.